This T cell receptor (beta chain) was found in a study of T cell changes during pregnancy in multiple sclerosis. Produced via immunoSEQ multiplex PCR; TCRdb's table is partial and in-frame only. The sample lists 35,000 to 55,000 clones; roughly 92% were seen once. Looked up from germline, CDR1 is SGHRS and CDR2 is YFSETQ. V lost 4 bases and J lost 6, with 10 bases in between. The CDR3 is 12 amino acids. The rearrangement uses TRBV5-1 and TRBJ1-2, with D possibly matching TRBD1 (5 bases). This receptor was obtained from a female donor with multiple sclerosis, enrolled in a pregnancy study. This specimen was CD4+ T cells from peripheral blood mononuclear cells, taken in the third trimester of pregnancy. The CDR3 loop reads CASSVTGDGYTF. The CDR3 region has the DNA TGCGCCAGCAGCGTAACAGGAGATGGCTACACCTTC.